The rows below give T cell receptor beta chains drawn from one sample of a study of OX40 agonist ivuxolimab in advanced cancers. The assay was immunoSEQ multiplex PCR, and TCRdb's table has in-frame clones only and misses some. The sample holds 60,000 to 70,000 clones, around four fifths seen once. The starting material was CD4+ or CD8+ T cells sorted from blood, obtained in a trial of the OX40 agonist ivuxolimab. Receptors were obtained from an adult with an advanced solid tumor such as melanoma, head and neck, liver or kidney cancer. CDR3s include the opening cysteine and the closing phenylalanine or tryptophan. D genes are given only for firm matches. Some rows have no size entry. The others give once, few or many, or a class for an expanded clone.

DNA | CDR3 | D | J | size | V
TGTGCCAGCAGCGTCATCGGGGGGTCCAATCAGCCCCAGCATTTT | CASSVIGGSNQPQHF | . | TRBJ1-5 | . | TRBV5-6
TGCGCCAGCAGCCACACTAGCGGGAGGGCTGGGGCCAACGTCCTGACTTTC | CASSHTSGRAGANVLTF | TRBD2 | TRBJ2-6 | . | TRBV5-1
TGTGCCACCGGCGGGAGTAACACCGGGGAGCTGTTTTTT | CATGGSNTGELFF | TRBD2 | TRBJ2-2 | . | TRBV19
TGTGCCAGCAGCTTAGTTTACGGGGCGGAGGGGGGCACAGATACGCAGTATTTT | CASSLVYGAEGGTDTQYF | . | TRBJ2-3 | . | TRBV11-2
TGTGCCAGCTCACCGACGGTAGGACAGGGACCCTACAATGAGCAGTTCTTC | CASSPTVGQGPYNEQFF | TRBD1 | TRBJ2-1 | . | TRBV18
TGTGCCAGCAGTTTATTACTAGCCTCCTACAATGAGCAGTTCTTC | CASSLLLASYNEQFF | . | TRBJ2-1 | . | TRBV28
TGTGCCAGTAGTACTCAGGGGGCGACTTTCTTT | CASSTQGATFF | TRBD1 | TRBJ1-1 | . | TRBV19
TGTGCCAGCAGCCCAGGGACAGGGGGTTACAATGAGCAGTTCTTC | CASSPGTGGYNEQFF | TRBD1 | TRBJ2-1 | few | TRBV5-6
TGTGCCAGTAGTAGTCAAAGGAACACTGAAGCTTTCTTT | CASSSQRNTEAFF | . | TRBJ1-1 | . | TRBV19
TGTGCCAGCAGCTACCCCGGAGGGGCAGGAGCTTTCTTT | CASSYPGGAGAFF | . | TRBJ1-1 | . | TRBV7-2
TGTGCCAGCAGTGATTTCAGTTACGAGCAGTACTTC | CASSDFSYEQYF | . | TRBJ2-7 | . | TRBV6-1
TGTGCCAGTAGTTCGGTGAGGCAGCCCCAGCATTTT | CASSSVRQPQHF | . | TRBJ1-5 | many | TRBV19
TGTGCCAGCAGCTTACTGCCGTTGGGAGCGGAGACCCAGTACTTC | CASSLLPLGAETQYF | . | TRBJ2-5 | . | TRBV7-9
TGTGCCAGCAGTGAAGCCCACGATCAGCCCCAGCATTTT | CASSEAHDQPQHF | . | TRBJ1-5 | . | TRBV6-1
TGCGCCAGCAGCCAAGACCCTGGCAGGGTAGCCGGGGCCAACGTCCTGACTTTC | CASSQDPGRVAGANVLTF | . | TRBJ2-6 | . | TRBV4-1
TGCGCCAGCAGCCAAGTCTTTAGCGACAACGGCCCAGATACGCAGTATTTT | CASSQVFSDNGPDTQYF | . | TRBJ2-3 | . | TRBV4-1
TGTGCCAGCAGTGGTCATCTGGAGAACACTGAAGCTTTCTTT | CASSGHLENTEAFF | . | TRBJ1-1 | . | TRBV2
TGTGCCAGTAGTATGCATGTTGAGAGCAGCAATGAGCAGTTCTTC | CASSMHVESSNEQFF | . | TRBJ2-1 | . | TRBV19
TGTGCCAGCAGCTTGGGCCCTCTCTACGAGCAGTACTTC | CASSLGPLYEQYF | . | TRBJ2-7 | . | TRBV5-4
TGTGCCAGCACCCGAACAGGGGGCGCCGGCTATGGCTACACCTTC | CASTRTGGAGYGYTF | TRBD1 | TRBJ1-2 | . | TRBV28
TGTGCCAGCACGTTTAGTGCCAGCTCCTACGAGCAGTACTTC | CASTFSASSYEQYF | . | TRBJ2-7 | . | TRBV2
TGTGCCACCAGCAGAGTCCAGGCGGGTACTGAAGCTTTCTTT | CATSRVQAGTEAFF | . | TRBJ1-1 | . | TRBV15
TGTGCCGGACGGCGGGAGTCAGATACGCAGTATTTT | CAGRRESDTQYF | TRBD2 | TRBJ2-3 | . | TRBV18
TGTGCCAGCAGCTTGGACTGGGGCGGAAACACCATATATTTT | CASSLDWGGNTIYF | . | TRBJ1-3 | . | TRBV5-6
TGTGCTAGTGGTTTGGTCGTCGCTAGCGGGAGGATCCTCTCCTACAATGAGCAGTTCTTC | CASGLVVASGRILSYNEQFF | TRBD2 | TRBJ2-1 | . | TRBV12-5
TGTGCCAGCACTACAGGCCAGGGTTGGGCAGATACGCAGTATTTT | CASTTGQGWADTQYF | . | TRBJ2-3 | . | TRBV6-6
TGTGCCACCAGCAGAGATGTTATTGGGAACACTGAAGCTTTCTTT | CATSRDVIGNTEAFF | . | TRBJ1-1 | . | TRBV15
TGCGCCAGCAGCTTGGCTTTCGGCAGCTACAATGAGCAGTTCTTC | CASSLAFGSYNEQFF | . | TRBJ2-1 | . | TRBV5-1
TGTGCCATCACCACCGTTAACCATGAGCAGTTCTTC | CAITTVNHEQFF | . | TRBJ2-1 | . | TRBV10-3
TGTGCCAGCAGCTTCCCATCTGGACGGGGCACTGAAGCTTTCTTT | CASSFPSGRGTEAFF | . | TRBJ1-1 | . | TRBV7-2
TGTGCCTCCTCATTAACCGCACGGACTTCAACCTCAGATACGCAGTATTTT | CASSLTARTSTSDTQYF | . | TRBJ2-3 | . | TRBV30
TGTGCCAGCAGCAAAAGACTAGCGGGAGAGGCAAATGAGCAGTTCTTC | CASSKRLAGEANEQFF | TRBD2 | TRBJ2-1 | . | TRBV7-9
TGTGCCAGCAGCGTAGCGGCTAGCGGGAGTGCATCCTACGAGCAGTACTTC | CASSVAASGSASYEQYF | TRBD2 | TRBJ2-7 | . | TRBV9
TGTGCCTGGACAGAGACAGGGATTCCGCGCGAGCAGTACTTC | CAWTETGIPREQYF | TRBD1 | TRBJ2-7 | . | TRBV30
TGTGCCAGCAGCTTAACCCGGGACAGATACAATGAGCAGTTCTTC | CASSLTRDRYNEQFF | TRBD1 | TRBJ2-1 | . | TRBV7-3
TGTGCCAGCAGTGTTCTAGCGGGACCGGATACGCAGTATTTT | CASSVLAGPDTQYF | TRBD2 | TRBJ2-3 | . | TRBV2
TGTGCCTGGAAAAAGGGACTAGCGGGAAGGGACTCTAGCACAGATACGCAGTATTTT | CAWKKGLAGRDSSTDTQYF | TRBD2 | TRBJ2-3 | few | TRBV30
TGTGCCAGCAGTCCAGCAGGGGAACGACAGCCCCAGCATTTT | CASSPAGERQPQHF | . | TRBJ1-5 | . | TRBV28
TGTGCCAGCAGCTCGGACAGGGGAGTTGAGTACTTC | CASSSDRGVEYF | TRBD1 | TRBJ2-7 | . | TRBV11-2
TGTGCCAGCAGTGAGGGAAAGGGACAGGTAAACGAGCAGTACTTC | CASSEGKGQVNEQYF | TRBD1 | TRBJ2-7 | . | TRBV6-1
TGTGCCAGCAGACATAGCGGGAGGGATACGCAGTATTTT | CASRHSGRDTQYF | TRBD2 | TRBJ2-3 | . | TRBV7-2
TGTGCCTGGAGTGTACTTGGGACTAGACGCGAGCAGTACTTC | CAWSVLGTRREQYF | TRBD2 | TRBJ2-7 | . | TRBV30
TGCACCAGCAGCCAAGATCTTGCTGAGTCCCAGACGCAGTATTTT | CTSSQDLAESQTQYF | . | TRBJ2-3 | once | TRBV1
TGTGCCAGCAGCTTATCATCAGGGACAGCCTATGGCTACACCTTC | CASSLSSGTAYGYTF | TRBD1 | TRBJ1-2 | . | TRBV7-2
TGCAGCGTCGGGACAGGGAACCCTAGCACAGATACGCAGTATTTT | CSVGTGNPSTDTQYF | TRBD1 | TRBJ2-3 | once | TRBV29-1
TGTGCCAGCAGCCCCCTTGGGGGGCCAGGGGGGCATGAAAAACTGTTTTTT | CASSPLGGPGGHEKLFF | TRBD1 | TRBJ1-4 | . | TRBV14